This is a list of T cell receptor beta chains from one sample in a study of control samples from healthy donors and cancer patients. Profiled with immunoSEQ multiplex PCR; TCRdb holds only in-frame clones, not every one. The sample records 120,000 to 150,000 clones, about 90% being singletons. The source material was blood. Receptor source: a man aged 25-45 years in good health. CDR3s include the opening cysteine and the closing phenylalanine or tryptophan. The D gene is left open where the match is weak. Some rows have no size entry. The others give once, few or many, or a class for an expanded clone.

j_call	clone_size	d_call	v_call	cdr3_length	cdr3_nt	cdr3_aa
TRBJ2-1	NA	NA	TRBV27	15	TGTGCCAGCAGTTTAAGGAGGGGTGGACACAATGAGCAGTTCTTC	CASSLRRGGHNEQFF
TRBJ2-3	NA	NA	TRBV7-8	14	TGTGCCAGCAGCTTACTAAGCACATTAGATACGCAGTATTTT	CASSLLSTLDTQYF
TRBJ1-2	NA	NA	TRBV6-4	14	TGTGCCAGCAGTGACTCGAATACGGGATATGGCTACACCTTC	CASSDSNTGYGYTF
TRBJ2-1	NA	TRBD1	TRBV5-1	16	TGCGCCAGCAGCTTGGGTGGGACAGGGACTTACAATGAGCAGTTCTTC	CASSLGGTGTYNEQFF
TRBJ2-7	NA	NA	TRBV7-7	15	TGTGCCAGCAGCCGATCGCCAGGAGGTTTTTACGAGCAGTACTTC	CASSRSPGGFYEQYF
TRBJ1-2	NA	NA	TRBV2	12	TGTGCCAGCAGTGAATTTGGGGTTGGCTACACCTTC	CASSEFGVGYTF
TRBJ2-3	NA	NA	TRBV3-1/TRBV3-2	16	TGTGCCAGCAGTCCTTTGGGGGGGGCCCCCACAGATACGCAGTATTTT	CASSPLGGAPTDTQYF
TRBJ2-3	NA	NA	TRBV6-6	12	TGTGCCAGCAGTTCGTCGGGGGATACGCAGTATTTT	CASSSSGDTQYF
TRBJ1-5	NA	NA	TRBV2	14	TGTGCCAGCAGTGAACGAGAAAGCAATCAGCCCCAGCATTTT	CASSERESNQPQHF
TRBJ2-7	NA	TRBD1	TRBV30	14	TGTGCCTGGAGTCCCGGGACAGGGGGTCCCGAGCAGTACTTC	CAWSPGTGGPEQYF
TRBJ2-7	once	NA	TRBV3-1/TRBV3-2	15	TGTGCCAGCAGCCCCGTACAGGGAGCGTTATACGAGCAGTACTTC	CASSPVQGALYEQYF